These T cell receptor beta chains were read from a single sample in a study of blood T cell repertoires in COVID-19. The repertoire was sequenced with immunoSEQ multiplex PCR; TCRdb's copy has only in-frame clones and lacks some. The sample records some 320,000 clones, around 85% being singletons. The sequenced sample consisted of peripheral blood. These TCRs come from a human donor in a cohort sampled during active COVID-19. The CDR3 runs from the conserved cysteine through the conserved F or W. The D gene is left open where the match is weak. Clone size is stated in some rows and not others, as once, few, many or a class when expanded.

clone_size: .; v_call: TRBV11-2; d_call: .; j_call: TRBJ1-4; cdr3_nt: TGTGCCAGCAGCCCGCACAGGGAAGGCGAAAAACTGTTTTTT; cdr3_aa: CASSPHREGEKLFF
clone_size: .; v_call: TRBV3-1/TRBV3-2; d_call: .; j_call: TRBJ2-7; cdr3_nt: TGTGCCAGCAGCCAGTCTTACGAGCAGTACTTC; cdr3_aa: CASSQSYEQYF
clone_size: .; v_call: TRBV29-1; d_call: .; j_call: TRBJ1-1; cdr3_nt: TGCAGCGGAAGACAGGCAGTGAACACTGAAGCTTTCTTT; cdr3_aa: CSGRQAVNTEAFF
clone_size: .; v_call: TRBV7-2; d_call: .; j_call: TRBJ1-4; cdr3_nt: TGTGCCAGCAGAACAGGGCTCGGGGAAAAACTGTTTTTT; cdr3_aa: CASRTGLGEKLFF
clone_size: .; v_call: TRBV18; d_call: TRBD1; j_call: TRBJ1-5; cdr3_nt: TGTGCCAGCTCACCAGGGACAGGGGCGGGTAGCAATCAGCCCCAGCATTTT; cdr3_aa: CASSPGTGAGSNQPQHF
clone_size: .; v_call: TRBV18; d_call: TRBD1; j_call: TRBJ1-6; cdr3_nt: TGTGCCAGCTCACCAGACAGGGATAATTCACCCCTCCACTTT; cdr3_aa: CASSPDRDNSPLHF
clone_size: .; v_call: TRBV29-1; d_call: .; j_call: TRBJ1-5; cdr3_nt: TGCAGCGTTGAAGATCAGGGATTCGGCAATCAGCCCCAGCATTTT; cdr3_aa: CSVEDQGFGNQPQHF
clone_size: .; v_call: TRBV6-5; d_call: .; j_call: TRBJ1-2; cdr3_nt: TGTGCCAGCAGAACAGGGCAAAACTATGGCTACACCTTC; cdr3_aa: CASRTGQNYGYTF
clone_size: few; v_call: TRBV5-1; d_call: TRBD2; j_call: TRBJ2-1; cdr3_nt: TGCGCCAGCAGCTGGGGGGGACTAGCGGGAAATGAGCAGTTCTTC; cdr3_aa: CASSWGGLAGNEQFF
clone_size: .; v_call: TRBV6-5; d_call: .; j_call: TRBJ1-1; cdr3_nt: TGTGCCAGCAGTTACGGGTGGAGGGACACTGAAGCTTTCTTT; cdr3_aa: CASSYGWRDTEAFF
clone_size: .; v_call: TRBV5-4; d_call: TRBD1; j_call: TRBJ2-1; cdr3_nt: TGTGCCAGCTCCGGACAGGGATTGTACAATGAGCAGTTCTTC; cdr3_aa: CASSGQGLYNEQFF
clone_size: .; v_call: TRBV9; d_call: .; j_call: TRBJ2-7; cdr3_nt: TGTGCCAGCACCAAGGGCGGGTCAACCTACGAGCAGTACTTC; cdr3_aa: CASTKGGSTYEQYF
clone_size: .; v_call: TRBV5-1; d_call: TRBD1; j_call: TRBJ1-1; cdr3_nt: TGCGCCAGCAGCAACACAGGGGACACTGAAGCTTTCTTT; cdr3_aa: CASSNTGDTEAFF
clone_size: .; v_call: TRBV10-2; d_call: .; j_call: TRBJ1-1; cdr3_nt: TGCGCCAGCAGGACAGGGAACACTGAAGCTTTCTTT; cdr3_aa: CASRTGNTEAFF
clone_size: .; v_call: TRBV5-1; d_call: TRBD1; j_call: TRBJ2-7; cdr3_nt: TGCGCCAGCAGCCTGGTCACAGGGACAGGGGGCGACGAGCAGTACTTC; cdr3_aa: CASSLVTGTGGDEQYF
clone_size: few; v_call: TRBV5-1; d_call: .; j_call: TRBJ2-2; cdr3_nt: TGCGCCAGCAGCTTGGCCTATTATATCCCGAACACCGGGGAGCTGTTTTTT; cdr3_aa: CASSLAYYIPNTGELFF
clone_size: .; v_call: TRBV20-1; d_call: .; j_call: TRBJ1-4; cdr3_nt: TGCAGTGCTAGTGTGTGGGCCGTTAATGAAAAACTGTTTTTT; cdr3_aa: CSASVWAVNEKLFF
clone_size: .; v_call: TRBV6-5; d_call: TRBD1; j_call: TRBJ1-3; cdr3_nt: TGTGCCAGCAGGGGGACAGTCTTCTCTGGAAACACCATATATTTT; cdr3_aa: CASRGTVFSGNTIYF
clone_size: .; v_call: TRBV5-1; d_call: TRBD2; j_call: TRBJ2-1; cdr3_nt: TGCGCCAGCAGCCCCCTAGCGGGGTCCTACAATGAGCAGTTCTTC; cdr3_aa: CASSPLAGSYNEQFF
clone_size: .; v_call: TRBV6-1; d_call: TRBD1; j_call: TRBJ1-1; cdr3_nt: TGTGCCAGCAGTGAAAGACAGGGCACCACTGAAGCTTTCTTT; cdr3_aa: CASSERQGTTEAFF
clone_size: .; v_call: TRBV12-3/TRBV12-4; d_call: .; j_call: TRBJ1-5; cdr3_nt: TGTGCCAGCAGTGGTGGGCACAATCAGCCCCAGCATTTT; cdr3_aa: CASSGGHNQPQHF
clone_size: .; v_call: TRBV30; d_call: TRBD2; j_call: TRBJ2-3; cdr3_nt: TGTGCCTGGAGTGGGACTAGCGGGGTACTAACAGATACGCAGTATTTT; cdr3_aa: CAWSGTSGVLTDTQYF
clone_size: .; v_call: TRBV7-3; d_call: TRBD1; j_call: TRBJ1-6; cdr3_nt: TGTGCCAGCAGCCTTGACGGACAGGCAAATTCACCCCTCCACTTT; cdr3_aa: CASSLDGQANSPLHF
clone_size: .; v_call: TRBV6-5; d_call: TRBD1; j_call: TRBJ2-3; cdr3_nt: TGTGCCAGCAGTTCCCGGGACAGGGGTCATGATACGCAGTATTTT; cdr3_aa: CASSSRDRGHDTQYF
clone_size: .; v_call: TRBV29-1; d_call: TRBD1; j_call: TRBJ1-3; cdr3_nt: TGCAGCGTCCACCTGGACAGGGCAACCGGAAACACCATATATTTT; cdr3_aa: CSVHLDRATGNTIYF
clone_size: .; v_call: TRBV5-4; d_call: .; j_call: TRBJ2-7; cdr3_nt: TGTGCCAGCAGCTTGGGGCTAGAGAACTACGAGCAGTACTTC; cdr3_aa: CASSLGLENYEQYF
clone_size: .; v_call: TRBV19; d_call: .; j_call: TRBJ2-7; cdr3_nt: TGTGCCAGTAGTAAGGAGACTTTTAGCGGTCAGGGCTACGAGCAGTACTTC; cdr3_aa: CASSKETFSGQGYEQYF
clone_size: .; v_call: TRBV29-1; d_call: TRBD2; j_call: TRBJ2-1; cdr3_nt: TGCAGCGCAGTTATAGCGGGGGTCCCTAATGAGCAGTTCTTC; cdr3_aa: CSAVIAGVPNEQFF
clone_size: .; v_call: TRBV2; d_call: .; j_call: TRBJ1-5; cdr3_nt: TGTGCCAGCAGTCCTACAGGGAGCAATCAGCCCCAGCATTTT; cdr3_aa: CASSPTGSNQPQHF
clone_size: .; v_call: TRBV2; d_call: TRBD2; j_call: TRBJ2-3; cdr3_nt: TGTGCCAGCATCCCCAGCGGGGGAATAGATACGCAGTATTTT; cdr3_aa: CASIPSGGIDTQYF
clone_size: .; v_call: TRBV27; d_call: TRBD1; j_call: TRBJ1-5; cdr3_nt: TGTGCCAGCAAAGGGACAGGAGTTCAGCCCCAGCATTTT; cdr3_aa: CASKGTGVQPQHF
clone_size: .; v_call: TRBV27; d_call: TRBD1; j_call: TRBJ1-1; cdr3_nt: TGTGCCAGCAGATCCGGGACAGGACTAGGGAGCACTGAAGCTTTCTTT; cdr3_aa: CASRSGTGLGSTEAFF
clone_size: once; v_call: TRBV10-2; d_call: .; j_call: TRBJ2-3; cdr3_nt: TGCGCCAGCAGTGGGCAACCCGACACAGATACGCAGTATTTT; cdr3_aa: CASSGQPDTDTQYF
clone_size: .; v_call: TRBV27; d_call: .; j_call: TRBJ1-1; cdr3_nt: TGTGCCAGCAGTTTATACCGTCTACCTCGGGGTGAAGCTTTCTTT; cdr3_aa: CASSLYRLPRGEAFF
clone_size: once; v_call: TRBV3-1/TRBV3-2; d_call: .; j_call: TRBJ1-1; cdr3_nt: TGTGCCAGCAGCCAAGGGATAGGCAGGACTGAAGCTTTCTTT; cdr3_aa: CASSQGIGRTEAFF
clone_size: .; v_call: TRBV30; d_call: .; j_call: TRBJ1-1; cdr3_nt: TGTGCCTGGAGTGTTCAGGGAATGACTGAAGCTTTCTTT; cdr3_aa: CAWSVQGMTEAFF
clone_size: few; v_call: TRBV24-1; d_call: .; j_call: TRBJ2-1; cdr3_nt: TGTGCCACCAGTGATTCAAAAAGACAGTTATCAAGTAGTGAGCAGTTCTTC; cdr3_aa: CATSDSKRQLSSSEQFF
clone_size: .; v_call: TRBV10-1; d_call: .; j_call: TRBJ2-7; cdr3_nt: TGCGCCAGCAGTGAGTCGGGGGCGACTGCCGAGCAGTACTTC; cdr3_aa: CASSESGATAEQYF
clone_size: .; v_call: TRBV7-2; d_call: TRBD1; j_call: TRBJ1-5; cdr3_nt: TGTGCCAGCAGAGGGACAGGGACCGATAGCAATCAGCCCCAGCATTTT; cdr3_aa: CASRGTGTDSNQPQHF
clone_size: .; v_call: TRBV7-8; d_call: TRBD2; j_call: TRBJ2-5; cdr3_nt: TGTGCCAGCAGCTTACCGGGAGCGAGCGGGGGGACCCAGTACTTC; cdr3_aa: CASSLPGASGGTQYF
clone_size: .; v_call: TRBV5-4; d_call: TRBD1; j_call: TRBJ1-1; cdr3_nt: TGTGCCAGCAGCTCGCAGGGGGCTGAAGCTTTCTTT; cdr3_aa: CASSSQGAEAFF